This paragraph reports one T cell receptor (beta chain). Sequenced by immunoSEQ multiplex PCR; TCRdb stores in-frame clones only, minus some. The profile shows about 91,000 clones, 70% to 85% of them singletons. The data belong to a study of blood T cell repertoires in COVID-19. The V gene's germline CDR1 is DFQATT and CDR2 SNEGSKA (reference sequence). This CDR3 spans 10 amino acids. Sample: peripheral blood. This receptor was taken from a man in his 70s with acute or convalescent COVID-19. This chain joins TRBV20-1 and TRBJ2-5; 7 nucleotides match TRBD2. This CDR3 reads CSPGRETQYF. As DNA, the CDR3 is TGCAGCCCCGGGAGGGAGACCCAGTACTTC.